The next 7 T cell receptor beta chains were all read from a single sample in a study of EBV T-cell therapy then PD-1 blockade in nasopharyngeal carcinoma. Regarding time point: 266 days after commencement of treatment, after nivolumab therapy. Treatment noted: AdE1-LMPpoly-expanded autologous EBV-specific T-cell therapy followed by anti-PD-1 nivolumab. These receptors have no identified antigens. Clones were sequenced by immunoSEQ multiplex PCR, and TCRdb holds only the in-frame ones, with some missing. The profile covers over 20,000 clones, with around 84% appearing a single time and roughly 32% taken by the ten largest. Source: CD8+ T cells from blood, taken around day 260 from a patient whose treatment included autologous EBV-specific T cells and nivolumab. These receptor sequences come from a man aged 40-50 years with nasopharyngeal carcinoma.

The chain employs TRBV7-2 and TRBJ2-6; D not resolved. The germline gives CDR1 SGHTA, CDR2 FQGNSA. This CDR3 region has 16 residues. Trimming took off 0 bases at V and 5 bases at J, with 11 bases between the two ends. The CDR3 protein is CASSLALGFWANVLTF. CDR3 DNA: TGTGCCAGCAGCTTAGCGTTAGGGTTCTGGGCCAACGTCCTGACTTTC. Together with reference TRBV7-2 and TRBJ2-6, the CDR3 gives the full variable domain: GAGVSQSPSNKVTEKGKDVELRCDPISGHTALYWYRQSLGQGLEFLIYFQGNSAPDKSGLPSDRFSAERTGGSVSTLTIQRTQQEDSAVYLCASSLALGFWANVLTFGAGSRLTVL.

The DNA for the CDR3 is TGTGCCAGCAGTTTCTCCCAAGGTCAGCCCCAGCATTTT. Translated, it gives CASSFSQGQPQHF. This chain links TRBV12-3 or TRBV12-4 with TRBJ1-5; no reliable D call. The CDR3 length is 13 residues. Trimming took off 3 bases at V and 6 bases at J, with 9 bases between the two ends.

The chain joins TRBV3-1 (or the pseudogene TRBV3-2) to TRBJ1-2, with D perhaps TRBD1 (5 bases). CDR3 length equals 13 residues. Germline values: CDR1 LGHDT, CDR2 YNNKEL (reference sequence). V was cut by 4 bases and J by 4 bases, with 10 bases left in between. CDR3: CASSPGRSYGYTF. CDR3 coding DNA: TGTGCCAGCAGCCCGGGACGGAGCTATGGCTACACCTTC.

This rearrangement joins TRBV4-1 to TRBJ2-7; D is undetermined. The CDR3 spans 15 residues. V lost 4 bases, J lost 2 bases, and 15 bases lay in between. Germline CDR1 and CDR2: MGHRA and YSYEKL. CDR3 nucleotide sequence: TGCGCCAGCAGCCGAGGAATGGACGGTCCCTACGAGCAGTACTTC. Its protein is CASSRGMDGPYEQYF.

This rearrangement joins TRBV15 to TRBJ1-3, with D possibly being TRBD1 (5 bases). Trimming stripped 0 bases from V and 2 bases from J, with 8 bases between. The CDR3 has 15 residues. Germline V gene data show CDR1 as LNHNV and CDR2 as YYDKDF (reference sequence). CDR3 coding DNA: TGTGCCACCAGCAGAGATGGGGCGGCTGGAAACACCATATATTTT. Protein sequence: CATSRDGAAGNTIYF.

This clone appeared a few times. The chain carries TRBV6-4 and TRBJ2-5; D assignment may be TRBD1 or TRBD2 (6 bases each). This CDR3 contains 14 residues. V dropped 4 bases and J dropped 2 bases, with 11 bases sitting between them. Germline V gene sequence: CDR1 MRHNA, CDR2 SNTAGT. CDR3 residues: CASSASGAQETQYF. The CDR3 DNA reads as TGTGCCAGCAGTGCTTCGGGGGCACAAGAGACCCAGTACTTC.

J is TRBJ2-1 and V is TRBV5-1; D gene unclear. This CDR3 contains 14 residues. Trimming removed 0 bases at V and 8 bases at J, with 12 bases between. CDR1 and CDR2 from the germline V gene are SGHRS and YFSETQ. The CDR3 sequence is CASSLEARWDEQFF. CDR3 DNA: TGCGCCAGCAGCTTGGAGGCTCGGTGGGATGAGCAGTTCTTC.